Listed below are T cell receptor beta chains from one sample, sequenced in a study of T cells in tuberculosis. Profiled with immunoSEQ multiplex PCR; TCRdb holds only in-frame clones, not every one. Of about 50,000 clones in the sample, nearly 95% were seen once. The sample here was PBMCs, taken at tuberculosis diagnosis. The receptors come from an adult with tuberculosis. Each CDR3 is given with its conserved first and last residue. A D gene is named only where the DNA matches it firmly. Expanded clones are given a class, and other clones once, few, many or no size at all.

CDR3aa | CDR3nt | abundance | j_gene | d_gene | v_gene
CASSAQGFGETQYF | TGTGCCAGCAGTGCACAGGGTTTTGGAGAGACCCAGTACTTC | few | TRBJ2-5 | - | TRBV2
CATSLVRSGANVLTF | TGTGCCACCAGTCTAGTGAGATCTGGGGCCAACGTCCTGACTTTC | - | TRBJ2-6 | - | TRBV15
CASSLRLSAGGSSYNEQFF | TGTGCCAGCAGCTTAAGATTATCCGCTGGCGGCAGCTCCTACAATGAGCAGTTCTTC | - | TRBJ2-1 | - | TRBV11-2
CAIRGVGVSGYTF | TGTGCCATCAGAGGGGTAGGGGTGAGTGGCTACACCTTC | - | TRBJ1-2 | - | TRBV10-3
CASSVVVGEGEQFF | TGTGCCAGCAGCGTAGTAGTGGGAGAGGGTGAGCAGTTCTTC | - | TRBJ2-1 | - | TRBV9
CAWTMGAGDEKLFF | TGTGCCTGGACGATGGGGGCAGGGGACGAAAAACTGTTTTTT | - | TRBJ1-4 | - | TRBV30
CASSDSGSKTF | TGTGCCAGCAGTGACTCCGGGAGTAAAACCTTC | - | TRBJ1-2 | - | TRBV2
CSGGQGGVYEQYF | TGCAGCGGGGGACAGGGTGGTGTCTACGAGCAGTACTTC | - | TRBJ2-7 | TRBD1 | TRBV29-1
CASSLVSRVDQPQHF | TGTGCCAGCAGCTTAGTTTCCAGGGTCGATCAGCCCCAGCATTTT | - | TRBJ1-5 | - | TRBV7-2
CASSPARGSLYEQYF | TGTGCCAGCAGCCCAGCGCGTGGTAGCTTATACGAGCAGTACTTC | - | TRBJ2-7 | - | TRBV9
CASSLGQGPGELFF | TGTGCCAGCAGCTTAGGTCAGGGCCCCGGGGAGCTGTTTTTT | - | TRBJ2-2 | - | TRBV7-9
CASKGNGAYNEQFF | TGTGCCAGCAAGGGGAATGGTGCTTACAATGAGCAGTTCTTC | - | TRBJ2-1 | - | TRBV27
CAWNPTGRNEKLFF | TGTGCCTGGAACCCGACAGGACGTAATGAAAAACTGTTTTTT | - | TRBJ1-4 | - | TRBV30
CSVGDRGKKNTEAFF | TGCAGCGTTGGGGACAGGGGTAAGAAGAACACTGAAGCTTTCTTT | - | TRBJ1-1 | TRBD1 | TRBV29-1
CASSQDEVAGLEQFF | TGCGCCAGCAGCCAAGATGAAGTTGCAGGGCTTGAGCAGTTCTTC | - | TRBJ2-1 | - | TRBV4-3
CASSLLRSAGGYEQYF | TGTGCCAGCAGCCTTTTACGATCGGCGGGAGGCTACGAGCAGTACTTC | - | TRBJ2-7 | TRBD2 | TRBV28
CASSLGTSGRTYEQYF | TGTGCCAGCAGCTTGGGGACTAGCGGGAGGACTTACGAGCAGTACTTC | - | TRBJ2-7 | TRBD2 | TRBV5-6
CSVEEGRGRDEQYF | TGCAGCGTTGAAGAAGGCAGGGGAAGGGACGAGCAGTACTTC | - | TRBJ2-7 | - | TRBV29-1
CASSPQGMNTEAFF | TGTGCCAGCAGCCCACAGGGGATGAACACTGAAGCTTTCTTT | - | TRBJ1-1 | TRBD1 | TRBV9
CACGTGATNEKLFF | TGTGCCTGCGGGACAGGGGCAACTAATGAAAAACTGTTTTTT | - | TRBJ1-4 | TRBD1 | TRBV28
CASSLSSGSAYGYTF | TGTGCCAGCAGTTTAAGCAGCGGCAGTGCCTATGGCTACACCTTC | - | TRBJ1-2 | - | TRBV27
CASSPGLDWHYEQYF | TGTGCCAGCAGCCCTGGACTCGACTGGCACTACGAGCAGTACTTC | - | TRBJ2-7 | - | TRBV9
CSVATFDEQYF | TGCAGCGTTGCGACTTTCGACGAGCAGTACTTC | - | TRBJ2-7 | - | TRBV29-1
CAISESRDTEAFF | TGTGCCATCAGTGAATCCAGGGACACTGAAGCTTTCTTT | - | TRBJ1-1 | - | TRBV10-3
CASSLRPGQNTGELFF | TGTGCCAGCAGCCTACGACCAGGCCAGAACACCGGGGAGCTGTTTTTT | - | TRBJ2-2 | - | TRBV14
CAISVSAGAVDTQYF | TGTGCCATCAGTGTTTCTGCGGGAGCGGTAGATACGCAGTATTTT | - | TRBJ2-3 | TRBD2 | TRBV10-3
CASSQVGGAATNEKLFF | TGCGCCAGCAGCCAAGTGGGAGGGGCTGCAACTAATGAAAAACTGTTTTTT | - | TRBJ1-4 | - | TRBV4-3
CASSSTSGRAHEQYF | TGTGCCAGCTCATCGACTAGCGGGAGGGCCCACGAGCAGTACTTC | once | TRBJ2-7 | TRBD2 | TRBV18
CASSSAGGNTEAFF | TGTGCCAGCAGCTCCGCGGGGGGGAACACTGAAGCTTTCTTT | - | TRBJ1-1 | - | TRBV9
CAWSATLAGADTQYF | TGTGCCTGGAGCGCGACTCTAGCGGGAGCGGATACGCAGTATTTT | - | TRBJ2-3 | TRBD2 | TRBV30
CASGLGRGVGMDF | TGTGCTAGTGGTTTGGGCAGGGGAGTGGGGATGGACTTC | - | TRBJ2-7 | - | TRBV12-5
CASSEEREVTEAFF | TGTGCCAGCAGTGAAGAGAGGGAGGTCACTGAAGCTTTCTTT | - | TRBJ1-1 | - | TRBV25-1
CASSTGTRETQYF | TGTGCCAGTAGTACGGGGACTAGGGAGACCCAGTACTTC | - | TRBJ2-5 | TRBD2 | TRBV19
CASSSPATGVTYEQYF | TGTGCCAGCAGTTCCCCGGCCACAGGGGTAACCTACGAGCAGTACTTC | - | TRBJ2-7 | TRBD1 | TRBV6-6
CASSLRTSGSGEQFF | TGTGCCAGCAGCTTACGGACTAGCGGGAGTGGAGAGCAGTTCTTC | - | TRBJ2-1 | TRBD2 | TRBV7-9
CAWKALLTEAFF | TGTGCCTGGAAGGCCCTACTAACTGAAGCTTTCTTT | - | TRBJ1-1 | - | TRBV30
CASSLVPQDLNTEAFF | TGTGCCAGCAGCTTAGTCCCACAGGATCTGAACACTGAAGCTTTCTTT | - | TRBJ1-1 | - | TRBV7-9
CASSSKTGRITEAFF | TGCGCCAGCAGCTCAAAGACAGGGCGTATAACTGAAGCTTTCTTT | - | TRBJ1-1 | TRBD1 | TRBV5-1
CASSLPGQEYEQYF | TGTGCCAGCAGCCTACCGGGACAGGAATACGAGCAGTACTTC | - | TRBJ2-7 | TRBD1 | TRBV4-2